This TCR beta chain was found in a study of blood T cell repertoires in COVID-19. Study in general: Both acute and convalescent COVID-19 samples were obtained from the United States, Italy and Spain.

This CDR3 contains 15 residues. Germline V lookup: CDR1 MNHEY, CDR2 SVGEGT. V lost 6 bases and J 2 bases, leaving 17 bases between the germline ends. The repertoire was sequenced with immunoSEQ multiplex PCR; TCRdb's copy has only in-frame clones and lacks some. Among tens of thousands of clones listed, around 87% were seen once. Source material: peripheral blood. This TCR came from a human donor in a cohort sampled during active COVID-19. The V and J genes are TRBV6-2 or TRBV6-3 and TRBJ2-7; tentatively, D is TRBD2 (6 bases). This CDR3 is CASSDGGGPAYEQYF. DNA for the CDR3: TGTGCCAGCAGCGACGGAGGAGGGCCCGCCTACGAGCAGTACTTC.